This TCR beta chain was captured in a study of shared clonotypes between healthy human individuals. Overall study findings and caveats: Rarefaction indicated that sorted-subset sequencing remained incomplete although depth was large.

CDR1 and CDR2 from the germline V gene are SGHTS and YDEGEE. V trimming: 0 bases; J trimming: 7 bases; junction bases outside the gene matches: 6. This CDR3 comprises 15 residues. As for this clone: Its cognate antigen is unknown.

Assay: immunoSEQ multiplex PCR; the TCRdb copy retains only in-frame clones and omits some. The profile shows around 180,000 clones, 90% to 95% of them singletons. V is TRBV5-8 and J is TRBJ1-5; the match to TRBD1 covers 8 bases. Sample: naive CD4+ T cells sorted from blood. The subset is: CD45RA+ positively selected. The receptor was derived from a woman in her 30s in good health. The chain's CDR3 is CASSLAGTGSQPQHF. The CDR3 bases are TGTGCCAGCAGCTTGGCCGGGACAGGATCCCAGCCCCAGCATTTT.